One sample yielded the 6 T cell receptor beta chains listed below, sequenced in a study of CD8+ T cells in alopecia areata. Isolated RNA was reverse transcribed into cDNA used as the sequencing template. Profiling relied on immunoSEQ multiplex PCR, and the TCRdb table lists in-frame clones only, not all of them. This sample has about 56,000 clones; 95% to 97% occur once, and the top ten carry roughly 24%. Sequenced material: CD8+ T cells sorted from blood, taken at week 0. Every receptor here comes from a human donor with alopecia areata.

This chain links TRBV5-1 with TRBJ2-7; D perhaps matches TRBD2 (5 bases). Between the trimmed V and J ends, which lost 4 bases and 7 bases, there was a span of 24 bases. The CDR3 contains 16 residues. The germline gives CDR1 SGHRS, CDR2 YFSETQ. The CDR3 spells CASSLKHSSRVWEQYF. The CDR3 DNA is TGCGCCAGCAGCCTTAAACATTCTTCGAGGGTTTGGGAGCAGTACTTC.

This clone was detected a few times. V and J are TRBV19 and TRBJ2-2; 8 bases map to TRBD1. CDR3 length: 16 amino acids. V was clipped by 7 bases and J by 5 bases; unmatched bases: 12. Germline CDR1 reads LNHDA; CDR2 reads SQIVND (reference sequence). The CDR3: CASKHRGDPPTGELFF. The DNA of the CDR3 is TGTGCCAGTAAACACAGGGGGGACCCACCGACCGGGGAGCTGTTTTTT.

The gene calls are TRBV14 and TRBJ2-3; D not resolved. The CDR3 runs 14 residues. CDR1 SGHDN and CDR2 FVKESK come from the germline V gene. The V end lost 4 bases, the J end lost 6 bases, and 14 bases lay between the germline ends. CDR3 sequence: CASSPVGLGDTQYF. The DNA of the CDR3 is TGTGCCAGCAGCCCCGTAGGTTTAGGGGATACGCAGTATTTT.

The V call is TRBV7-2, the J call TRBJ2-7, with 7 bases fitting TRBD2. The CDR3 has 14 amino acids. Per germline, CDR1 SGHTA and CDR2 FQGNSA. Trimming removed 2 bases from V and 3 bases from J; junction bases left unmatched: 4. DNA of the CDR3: TGTGCCAGCAGCTTAATCGGGGGGTTCTACGAGCAGTACTTC. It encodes CASSLIGGFYEQYF.

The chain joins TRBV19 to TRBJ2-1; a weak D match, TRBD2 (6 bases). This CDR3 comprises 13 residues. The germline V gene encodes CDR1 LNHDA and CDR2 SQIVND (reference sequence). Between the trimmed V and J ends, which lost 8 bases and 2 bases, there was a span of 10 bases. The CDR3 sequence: CASSGVAYNEQFF. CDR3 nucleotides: TGTGCCAGTTCGGGAGTAGCCTACAATGAGCAGTTCTTC.

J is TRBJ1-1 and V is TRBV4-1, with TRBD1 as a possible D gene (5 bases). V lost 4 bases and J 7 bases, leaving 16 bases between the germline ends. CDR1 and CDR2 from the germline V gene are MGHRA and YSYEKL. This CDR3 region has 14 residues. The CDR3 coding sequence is TGCGCCAGCAGCCTGGCTACGGGACTCGGTGAAGCTTTCTTT. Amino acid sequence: CASSLATGLGEAFF.